Listed below are T cell receptor beta chains from one sample, sequenced in a study of T cells after yellow fever vaccination. TCRdb recomputed calls from the 5' RACE reads with MiXCR, one row per CDR3 protein. The table has 150,000 to 200,000 distinct CDR3 sequences, around 9% seen once. Sequences were derived from CD8+ T cells sorted from PBMCs, sampled 45 days after the yellow fever booster vaccination. The receptors here all came from a man aged 18-30 years who received the YFV17D yellow fever vaccine. The CDR3 runs from the conserved cysteine through the conserved F or W. D genes are given only for firm matches. A row's size may be missing; if present it is once, few, many or a size class.

cdr3_nt,cdr3_aa,j_call,clone_size,v_call,d_call
TGTGCCAGCAGCCATGGGCCGGGACAGGGGGCGACCTATAATTCACCCCTCCACTTT,CASSHGPGQGATYNSPLHF,TRBJ1-6,many,TRBV3-1,TRBD1
TGTGCCAGCAGCCAAATTCTAGCGGGGAACGAGCAGTACTTC,CASSQILAGNEQYF,TRBJ2-7,many,TRBV3-1,TRBD2
TGTGCCAGCAGGGGAATGCGGGGGGGCCAGGATACGCAGTATTTT,CASRGMRGGQDTQYF,TRBJ2-3,few,TRBV2,TRBD2
TGCGCCAGCAGCCAAGATCGGCGGGACCCCTACGAGCAGTACTTC,CASSQDRRDPYEQYF,TRBJ2-7,many,TRBV4-3,-
TGTGCCAGCAGTGAAAGAGGGAGCACAGATACGCAGTATTTT,CASSERGSTDTQYF,TRBJ2-3,medium-sized,TRBV6-4,-
TGCAGCGTTCCCGGTGGAGAGACCCAGTACTTC,CSVPGGETQYF,TRBJ2-5,few,TRBV29-1,-
TGTGCCAGCACCCGGGACAGGGTCGATTCGCATGAGCAGTTCTTC,CASTRDRVDSHEQFF,TRBJ2-1,few,TRBV6-2/TRBV6-3,TRBD1
TGTGCCAGCAGCTTAGTAGGGGCGGCCTTTGAAGCTTTCTTT,CASSLVGAAFEAFF,TRBJ1-1,many,TRBV7-9,-
TGCGCCAGCAGCCAAGTGACGACTAGCGGGGGAGCTATTTACAATGAGCAGTTCTTC,CASSQVTTSGGAIYNEQFF,TRBJ2-1,-,TRBV4-1,TRBD2
TGCGCCAGCAGCCAAGCCAGGGGCACCGGGGAGCTGTTTTTT,CASSQARGTGELFF,TRBJ2-2,few,TRBV4-1,-
TGCGCCAGCAGCCGGGAGCCGGGACAGGGACTCTATGGCTACACCTTC,CASSREPGQGLYGYTF,TRBJ1-2,-,TRBV4-1,TRBD1
TGCGCCAGCAGCCAAGATGGTGCAGGGGATACGGACACCGGGGAGCTGTTTTTT,CASSQDGAGDTDTGELFF,TRBJ2-2,few,TRBV4-1,-
TGTGCCAGCAGTTTATCGCACTCGACCTACAATGAGCAGTTCTTC,CASSLSHSTYNEQFF,TRBJ2-1,-,TRBV27,-
TGCGCCAGCAGCCCTGGGGTCGGCACTGAAGCTTTCTTT,CASSPGVGTEAFF,TRBJ1-1,-,TRBV5-1,-
TGTGCCAGCAGGCCAACAGGGGGCTCTGGGGCCAACGTCCTGACTTTC,CASRPTGGSGANVLTF,TRBJ2-6,-,TRBV7-2,TRBD1
TGTGCCAGCAGTCCGGGGCCTACCTACAATGAGCAGTTCTTC,CASSPGPTYNEQFF,TRBJ2-1,many,TRBV27,-
TGTGCCAGCAGAGCCGGGACTAGCTACAATGAGCAGTTCTTC,CASRAGTSYNEQFF,TRBJ2-1,few,TRBV27,TRBD2
TGTGCCAGCAGAGGGCAGAGGCAGGGAATTTATGGCAATGAGCAGTTCTTC,CASRGQRQGIYGNEQFF,TRBJ2-1,-,TRBV2,-
TGTGCCAGCAGCTCAATCCGGGTGGACCCCTACCAAGAGACCCAGTACTTC,CASSSIRVDPYQETQYF,TRBJ2-5,-,TRBV7-6,-
TGTGCCAGCAAACAAGGACTAGCGGGGCTAGATACGCAGTATTTT,CASKQGLAGLDTQYF,TRBJ2-3,few,TRBV27,TRBD2
TGTGCCAGCAGCTTAGCGGGGGCCTACAATGAGCAGTTCTTC,CASSLAGAYNEQFF,TRBJ2-1,many,TRBV5-5,TRBD2
TGTGCCAGCAGTTTAAGGGGACAGAGAAACACCATATATTTT,CASSLRGQRNTIYF,TRBJ1-3,-,TRBV12-3/TRBV12-4,TRBD1
TGTGCCAGCAGCTTGGTATCAGGGTACGCTTTCTTT,CASSLVSGYAFF,TRBJ1-1,-,TRBV5-6,-
TGTGCAACCGGGGAGTCCGCCGGGGAGCTGTTTTTT,CATGESAGELFF,TRBJ2-2,few,TRBV24-1,-
TGTGCCAGCAGTGAGACTAGCGGGGGGGCAGATACGCAGTATTTT,CASSETSGGADTQYF,TRBJ2-3,medium-sized,TRBV6-4,TRBD2
TGCAGCGTAGACAAGAACACTGAAGCTTTCTTT,CSVDKNTEAFF,TRBJ1-1,-,TRBV29-1,-
TGTGCCAGCAGGGATTCTAGCGGGGGCTACAATGAGCAGTTCTTC,CASRDSSGGYNEQFF,TRBJ2-1,few,TRBV7-6,TRBD2
TGTGCCAGTAGCCAGCGGGGGTCAGATACGCAGTATTTT,CASSQRGSDTQYF,TRBJ2-3,-,TRBV19,TRBD2
TGTGCCAGCAGCTTCAAGGACGGACAGCTCAATCAGCCCCAGCATTTT,CASSFKDGQLNQPQHF,TRBJ1-5,many,TRBV5-6,-
TGTGCCAGCTCACCGGACCCTTCACCAATAAAGGGGAGCGATGGCTACACCTTC,CASSPDPSPIKGSDGYTF,TRBJ1-2,-,TRBV18,-
TGTGCCAGCAGCCCAGGGGCGAGAGACGGGGAGCTGTTTTTT,CASSPGARDGELFF,TRBJ2-2,-,TRBV7-9,-
TGTGCCTGTTCAGGGGGCGCGGGGACAGATACGCAGTATTTT,CACSGGAGTDTQYF,TRBJ2-3,few,TRBV30,TRBD1
TGTGCCAGCAGCTTTTACAGGGGGCAGAGGGAAGAGACCCAGTACTTC,CASSFYRGQREETQYF,TRBJ2-5,few,TRBV7-9,TRBD1
TGTGCCAGCAGCTCACAGGGGAGGGAGACCCAGTACTTC,CASSSQGRETQYF,TRBJ2-5,few,TRBV13,-
TGTGCCAGCAGTTTCTTTGCTAGCGGGGACGTAGTTGGGACCCAGTACTTC,CASSFFASGDVVGTQYF,TRBJ2-5,few,TRBV28,TRBD2
TGTGCCAGCAGCTCCCCGGGGACCAACGTCCTGACTTTC,CASSSPGTNVLTF,TRBJ2-6,few,TRBV11-2,-
TGCAGTGCTGTGGACCGATGGAACATTCAGTACTTC,CSAVDRWNIQYF,TRBJ2-4,-,TRBV20-1,-
TGTGCCAGCAGCCCTGGGGGGGACCTTGTCTATGGCTACACCTTC,CASSPGGDLVYGYTF,TRBJ1-2,-,TRBV6-5,-
TGCGCCAGCAAACGACAGGGGTTCAACTATGGCTACACCTTC,CASKRQGFNYGYTF,TRBJ1-2,-,TRBV4-1,TRBD1
TGTGCCAGCAGCTTAGGGGCCAGGGTAGCACAGCCCCAGCATTTT,CASSLGARVAQPQHF,TRBJ1-5,-,TRBV7-2,-
TGCGCCAGCAGCTTGACCGGACAGGACTCCTATAATTCACCCCTCCACTTT,CASSLTGQDSYNSPLHF,TRBJ1-6,-,TRBV5-1,TRBD1